The clone carrying this TCR beta chain was observed a few times. What it binds is unknown. This specimen belongs to a study of beta chain features in type 1 diabetes. Expressed TCRB transcripts were sequenced, since all the RNA that had been isolated was reverse transcribed. About 3.57 million reads, on average, came from each naive, central memory and regulatory T cell sample. The assay was immunoSEQ multiplex PCR, and TCRdb's table has in-frame clones only and misses some. The sample consists of approximately 600,000 clones, around 12% of them appearing once. The CDR3 length is 15 residues. Germline V gene data show CDR1 as MGHDK and CDR2 as SYGVNS. The ends were cut back, 4 bases at V and 2 bases at J, with 15 bases in the middle. Sorted populations all had greater than 95% purity. Study-wide results and limits: Shorter templates might be favored by PCR, and equally so in patients and in controls. A moderate, significant TCRB CDR3 shortening appeared in type 1 diabetes across four CD4+ subsets.

The material sequenced was naive CD4+ T cells from blood. This chain uses TRBV25-1 with TRBJ2-7; either TRBD1 or TRBD2 may supply D (5 bases each). The clonotype originates from a man aged 30 to 45 with type 1 diabetes. For the CDR3, the DNA is TGTGCCAGCAGTGCATCCCGGGACGGAGCCTACGAGCAGTACTTC. It translates to CASSASRDGAYEQYF.